Shown below are 17 T cell receptor beta chains from a single sample sequenced in a study of blood T cell repertoires in COVID-19. The assay was immunoSEQ multiplex PCR, and TCRdb's table has in-frame clones only and misses some. The data contain 55,000 to 80,000 clones, more than 70% of them singletons. What was sequenced was peripheral blood. These TCRs come from a human donor in a cohort sampled during active COVID-19.

This chain uses TRBV4-1 with TRBJ2-1; TRBD2 matches 9 bases. CDR3 length: 15 amino acids. V was pared by 6 bases and J by 6 bases, with 9 bases of the junction left unmatched. Germline-derived CDR1 and CDR2 are MGHRA and YSYEKL. The CDR3 is CASRPLTSGVNEQFF. The CDR3 region has the DNA TGCGCCAGCAGGCCCCTGACTAGCGGTGTCAATGAGCAGTTCTTC.

The chain couples TRBV5-1 to TRBJ2-7; 10 bases line up with TRBD1. After removal of 5 bases from V and 4 bases from J, the junction contained 9 bases not matched to a gene. The CDR3 contains 15 residues. Per germline, CDR1 SGHRS and CDR2 YFSETQ. The CDR3 loop is CASRSGTGVQYEQYF. The CDR3 DNA is TGCGCCAGCAGGTCGGGGACAGGGGTTCAATACGAGCAGTACTTC.

J is TRBJ2-2 and V is TRBV2; D may be TRBD1 (6 bases). Germline V gene sequence: CDR1 SNHLY, CDR2 FYNNEI. The V end lost 6 bases, the J end lost 4 bases, and 12 bases lay between the germline ends. The CDR3 is 14 residues long. The CDR3 protein is CASSVDRSTGELFF. The DNA of the CDR3 is TGTGCCAGCAGCGTAGACAGGAGCACCGGGGAGCTGTTTTTT.

The V gene is TRBV5-1, the J gene TRBJ1-2, with D possibly being TRBD1 (5 bases). The CDR3 runs 14 residues. The germline CDR1 and CDR2 sequences are SGHRS and YFSETQ. V was shortened by 3 bases and J by 4 bases, with 13 bases between the two germline ends. CDR3 amino acids: CASSWAGDSYGYTF. The CDR3 DNA follows: TGCGCCAGCAGCTGGGCAGGAGACAGCTATGGCTACACCTTC. The complete variable domain, with remaining parts taken from reference TRBV5-1 and TRBJ1-2, reads KAGVTQTPRYLIKTRGQQVTLSCSPISGHRSVSWYQQTPGQGLQFLFEYFSETQRNKGNFPGRFSGRQFSNSRSEMNVSTLELGDSALYLCASSWAGDSYGYTFGSGTRLTVV.

The rearrangement links TRBV11-2 to TRBJ2-1; TRBD2 agrees at 11 bases. V was clipped by 5 bases and J by 5 bases; unmatched bases: 11. Germline CDR1 SGHAT, CDR2 FQNNGV. CDR3 length equals 17 residues. Here the CDR3 DNA reads TGTGCCAGCAGCCCTCACCTGACTAGCGGGACTAACAATGAGCAGTTCTTC. It specifies CASSPHLTSGTNNEQFF.

The chain links TRBV18 to TRBJ2-7; 10 nucleotides agree with TRBD1. The CDR3 has 14 residues. Germline loops: CDR1 KGHSH, CDR2 LQKENI. With V trimmed by 3 bases and J by 7 bases, 6 bases remained unmatched. CDR3 bases: TGTGCCAGCTCACCGGGACAGGGGTTACGAGAGCAGTACTTC. This codes for CASSPGQGLREQYF.

This chain uses TRBV19 with TRBJ1-1; TRBD1 might be the D (5 bases). V was shortened by 6 bases and J by 6 bases, with 14 bases between the two germline ends. The CDR3 extends over 13 amino acids. CDR1 and CDR2 (germline): LNHDA, SQIVND (reference sequence). The CDR3 spells CASRQIQGSEAFF. The DNA of the CDR3 is TGTGCCAGTAGACAAATTCAGGGCTCTGAAGCTTTCTTT.

The CDR3 nucleotides are TGTGCCAGCAGCTTAGATACTAGCGGGGGGGCGGAGACCCAGTACTTC. It encodes CASSLDTSGGAETQYF. V is TRBV11-2 and J is TRBJ2-5; 13 bases agree with TRBD2. Trimming at V came to 0 bases and at J to 5 bases, leaving 3 bases not matched to a gene. CDR3 length: 16 residues. The germline V gene has CDR1 SGHAT and CDR2 FQNNGV.

V is TRBV9 and J is TRBJ2-1; D is unclear. CDR1 is SGDLS and CDR2 is YYNGEE in the germline V gene. The CDR3 covers 12 residues. Trimming stripped 7 bases from V and 6 bases from J, with 11 bases between. The CDR3 DNA is TGTGCCAGCGCCCGACTGGGCAATGAGCAGTTCTTC. Its translation: CASARLGNEQFF.

This chain joins TRBV2 and TRBJ2-7; possible D gene TRBD2, 6 bases. The CDR3 has 14 residues. Germline V gene lookup returns CDR1 SNHLY and CDR2 FYNNEI. Trimming cost V 2 bases and J 6 bases, with 14 bases left between them. The chain's CDR3 is CASSEPGTGREQYF. The CDR3 DNA is TGTGCCAGCAGTGAACCCGGGACTGGGCGCGAGCAGTACTTC.

As for this clone: The same CDR3 is also encoded by other DNA sequences in this sample. The chain combines TRBV7-9 with TRBJ2-1, with 9 bases fitting TRBD2. The germline gives CDR1 SEHNR, CDR2 FQNEAQ (reference sequence). The CDR3 consists of 14 residues. J was trimmed by 7 bases and V by 3 bases; bases with no gene match: 4. This CDR3 reads CASSFGLALNEQFF. DNA for the CDR3: TGTGCCAGCAGCTTCGGACTAGCGTTGAATGAGCAGTTCTTC.

This clone was picked up a small number of times. V is TRBV19 and J is TRBJ1-5; D gene unclear. This CDR3 is 17 amino acids long. V lost 7 bases to trimming and J lost 0 bases, with 19 bases between them. Germline lookup yields CDR1 LNHDA and CDR2 SQIVND (reference sequence). In nucleotides, the CDR3 is TGTGCCAGTAAAGGGTCTAGCGGGCCATATAGCAATCAGCCCCAGCATTTT. Its protein product is CASKGSSGPYSNQPQHF.

V is TRBV18 and J is TRBJ1-3; unclear D gene. CDR3 length: 14 amino acids. CDR1 and CDR2 (germline): KGHSH, LQKENI. V was shortened by 8 bases and J by 1 base, with 12 bases between the two germline ends. Here the CDR3 reads CASTPGISGNTIYF. CDR3 DNA sequence: TGTGCCAGCACCCCCGGGATTTCTGGAAACACCATATATTTT.

The chain recombines TRBV2 with TRBJ2-3; 8 bases match TRBD2. CDR1 is SNHLY and CDR2 is FYNNEI in the germline V gene. V lost 3 bases, J lost 0 bases, and 2 bases stayed unmatched. The CDR3 has 15 amino acids. CDR3 region: CASSDASGSTDTQYF. CDR3 sequence (DNA): TGTGCCAGCAGTGATGCTAGCGGGAGCACAGATACGCAGTATTTT.

The CDR3 is CAIRTGTGGAGEKLFF. CDR3 DNA sequence: TGTGCCATCAGAACGGGGACCGGAGGGGCGGGTGAAAAACTGTTTTTT. The chain couples TRBV10-3 to TRBJ1-4; possible D gene TRBD1, 5 bases. The CDR3 contains 16 residues. V was pared by 6 bases and J by 7 bases, with 21 bases between. Germline V gene sequence: CDR1 ENHRY, CDR2 SYGVKD.

The J gene is TRBJ1-1, the V gene TRBV7-2, with D tentatively TRBD1 (6 bases). CDR3 length equals 17 residues. The germline V gene has CDR1 SGHTA and CDR2 FQGNSA. With 1 base removed from V and 0 bases from J, the gap between germline ends came to 15 bases. The CDR3: CASSLGGHLLMNTEAFF. CDR3 DNA sequence: TGTGCCAGCAGCTTAGGGGGACATCTGCTTATGAACACTGAAGCTTTCTTT.

The table lists this clone with a count of one. This chain links TRBV6-2 or TRBV6-3 with TRBJ2-3; possibly TRBD2 for D (6 bases). The CDR3 runs to 16 residues. Germline CDR1 reads MNHEY; CDR2 reads SVGEGT. With 2 bases removed from V and 2 bases from J, the gap between germline ends came to 14 bases. The chain's CDR3 is CASSYGGAQLTDTQYF. CDR3 coding DNA: TGTGCCAGCAGTTACGGCGGGGCCCAACTCACAGATACGCAGTATTTT.